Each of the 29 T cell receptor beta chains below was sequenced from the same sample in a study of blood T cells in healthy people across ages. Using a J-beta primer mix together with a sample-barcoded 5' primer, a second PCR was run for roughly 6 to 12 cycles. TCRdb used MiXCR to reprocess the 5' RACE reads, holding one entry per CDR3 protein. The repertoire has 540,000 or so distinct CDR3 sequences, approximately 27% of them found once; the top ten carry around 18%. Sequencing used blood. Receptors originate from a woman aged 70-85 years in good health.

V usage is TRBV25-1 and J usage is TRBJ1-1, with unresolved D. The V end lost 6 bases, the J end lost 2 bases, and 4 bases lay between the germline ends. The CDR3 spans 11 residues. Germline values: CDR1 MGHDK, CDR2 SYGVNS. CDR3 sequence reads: CASSINTEAFF. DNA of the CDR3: TGTGCCAGCAGCATAAACACTGAAGCTTTCTTT.

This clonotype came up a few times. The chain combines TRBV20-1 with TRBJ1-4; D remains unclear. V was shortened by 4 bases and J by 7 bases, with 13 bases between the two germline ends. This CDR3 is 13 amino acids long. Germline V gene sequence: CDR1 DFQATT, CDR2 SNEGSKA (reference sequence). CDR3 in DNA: TGCAGTGCTATCGCCCCTCGCAGTGAAAAACTGTTTTTT. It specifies CSAIAPRSEKLFF.

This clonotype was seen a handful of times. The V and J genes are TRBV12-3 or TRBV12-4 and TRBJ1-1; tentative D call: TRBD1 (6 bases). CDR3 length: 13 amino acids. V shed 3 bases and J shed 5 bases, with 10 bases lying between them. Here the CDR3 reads CASSFGGRTEAFF. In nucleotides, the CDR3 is TGTGCCAGCAGTTTCGGGGGGCGGACTGAAGCTTTCTTT.

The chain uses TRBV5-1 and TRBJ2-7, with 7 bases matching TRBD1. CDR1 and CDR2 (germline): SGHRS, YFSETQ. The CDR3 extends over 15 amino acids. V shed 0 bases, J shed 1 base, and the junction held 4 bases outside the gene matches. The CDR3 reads CASSLAGQPSYEQYF. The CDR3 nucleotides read TGCGCCAGCAGCTTGGCGGGACAGCCTTCCTACGAGCAGTACTTC.

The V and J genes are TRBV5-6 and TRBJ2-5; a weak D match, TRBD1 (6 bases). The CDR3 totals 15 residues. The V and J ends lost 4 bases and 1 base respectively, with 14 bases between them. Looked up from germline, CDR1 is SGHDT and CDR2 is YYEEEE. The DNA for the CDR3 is TGTGCCAGCAGCCGGGGCTGGGGGCTCCAAGAGACCCAGTACTTC. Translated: CASSRGWGLQETQYF.

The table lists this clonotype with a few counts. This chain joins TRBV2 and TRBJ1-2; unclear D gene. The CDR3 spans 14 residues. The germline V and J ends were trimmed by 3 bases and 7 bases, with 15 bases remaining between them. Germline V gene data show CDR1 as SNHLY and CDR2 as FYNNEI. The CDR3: CASSDKPSTGGYTF. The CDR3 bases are TGTGCCAGCAGTGATAAGCCATCGACGGGTGGCTACACCTTC.

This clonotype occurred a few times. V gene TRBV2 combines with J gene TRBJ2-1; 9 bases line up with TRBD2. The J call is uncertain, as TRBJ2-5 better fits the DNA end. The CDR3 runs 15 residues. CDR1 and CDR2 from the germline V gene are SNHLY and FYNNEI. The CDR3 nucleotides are TGTGCCAGCAGTGAACCCCTAGCGGGGCAAGAGACCCAGTACTTC. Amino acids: CASSEPLAGQETQYF.

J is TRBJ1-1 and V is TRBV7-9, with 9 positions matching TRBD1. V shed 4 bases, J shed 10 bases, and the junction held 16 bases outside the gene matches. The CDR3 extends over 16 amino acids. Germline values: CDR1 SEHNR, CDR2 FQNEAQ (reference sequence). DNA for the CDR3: TGTGCCAGCAGCTCGCAGTATCCTGACAGGGGGGAGGGAGCTTTCTTT. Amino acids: CASSSQYPDRGEGAFF.

CDR3 nucleotide sequence: TGCGCCAGCAGCCAAGGTTCCGGCGGGGACCGGAGAGATACGCAGTATTTT. Translation: CASSQGSGGDRRDTQYF. V usage is TRBV4-3 and J usage is TRBJ2-3; D perhaps matches TRBD2 (6 bases). The CDR3 length is 17 residues. Germline V lookup: CDR1 LGHNA, CDR2 YSLEER. V lost 1 base and J lost 5, with 19 bases in between.

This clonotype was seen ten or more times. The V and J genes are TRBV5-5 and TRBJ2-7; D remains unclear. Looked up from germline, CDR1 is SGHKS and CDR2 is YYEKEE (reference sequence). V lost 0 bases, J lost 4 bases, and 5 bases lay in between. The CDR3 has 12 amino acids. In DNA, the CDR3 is TGTGCCAGCAGCTTGGGTGTTTACGAGCAGTACTTC. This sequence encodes CASSLGVYEQYF.

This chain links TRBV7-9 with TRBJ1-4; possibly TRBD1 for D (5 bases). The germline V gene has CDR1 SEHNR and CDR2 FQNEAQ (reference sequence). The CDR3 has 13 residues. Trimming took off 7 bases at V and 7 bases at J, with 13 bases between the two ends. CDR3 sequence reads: CASTFRVGEKLFF. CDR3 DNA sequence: TGTGCCAGCACCTTCAGGGTCGGTGAAAAACTGTTTTTT.

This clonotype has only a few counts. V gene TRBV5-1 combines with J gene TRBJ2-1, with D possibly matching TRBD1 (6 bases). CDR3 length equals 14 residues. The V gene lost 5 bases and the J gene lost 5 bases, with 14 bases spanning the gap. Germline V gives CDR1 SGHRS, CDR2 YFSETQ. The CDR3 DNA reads TGCGCCAGCAGAGCCGGGACACAGAACAATGAGCAGTTCTTC. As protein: CASRAGTQNNEQFF.

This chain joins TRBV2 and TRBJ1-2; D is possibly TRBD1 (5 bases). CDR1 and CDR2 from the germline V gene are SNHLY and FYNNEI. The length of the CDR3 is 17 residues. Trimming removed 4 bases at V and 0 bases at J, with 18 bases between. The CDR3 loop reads CASSAQGSRRANYGYTF. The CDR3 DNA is TGTGCCAGCAGTGCCCAGGGTAGCCGTCGGGCTAACTATGGCTACACCTTC.

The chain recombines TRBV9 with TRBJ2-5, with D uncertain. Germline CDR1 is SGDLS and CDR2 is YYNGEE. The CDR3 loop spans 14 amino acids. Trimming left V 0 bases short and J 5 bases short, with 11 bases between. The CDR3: CASSVGVSGETQYF. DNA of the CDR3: TGTGCCAGCAGCGTAGGGGTTAGTGGGGAGACCCAGTACTTC.

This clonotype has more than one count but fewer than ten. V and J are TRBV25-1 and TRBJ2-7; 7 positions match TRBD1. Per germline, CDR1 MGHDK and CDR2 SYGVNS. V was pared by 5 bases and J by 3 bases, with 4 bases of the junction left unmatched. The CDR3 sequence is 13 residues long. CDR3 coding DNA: TGTGCCAGCAGTTGGACAGGTGACTACGAGCAGTACTTC. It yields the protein CASSWTGDYEQYF.

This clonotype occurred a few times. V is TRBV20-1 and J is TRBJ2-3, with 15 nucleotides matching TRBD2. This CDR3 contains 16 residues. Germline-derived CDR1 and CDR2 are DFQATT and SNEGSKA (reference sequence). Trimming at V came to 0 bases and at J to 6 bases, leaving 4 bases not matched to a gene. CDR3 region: CSARDWTSGGADTQYF. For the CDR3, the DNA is TGCAGTGCTAGAGACTGGACTAGCGGGGGGGCGGATACGCAGTATTTT.

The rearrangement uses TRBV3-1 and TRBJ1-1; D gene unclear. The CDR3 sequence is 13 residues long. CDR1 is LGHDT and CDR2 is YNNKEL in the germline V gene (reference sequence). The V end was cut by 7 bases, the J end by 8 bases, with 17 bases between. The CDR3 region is CASTLPWSGEAFF. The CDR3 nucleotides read TGTGCCAGCACCCTTCCCTGGTCGGGGGAAGCTTTCTTT.

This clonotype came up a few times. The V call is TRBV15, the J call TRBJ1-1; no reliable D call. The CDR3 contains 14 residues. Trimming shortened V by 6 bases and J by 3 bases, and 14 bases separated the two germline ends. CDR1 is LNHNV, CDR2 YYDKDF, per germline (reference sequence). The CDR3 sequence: CATRKSPLDTEAFF. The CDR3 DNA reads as TGTGCCACCAGAAAGAGCCCCTTGGACACTGAAGCTTTCTTT.

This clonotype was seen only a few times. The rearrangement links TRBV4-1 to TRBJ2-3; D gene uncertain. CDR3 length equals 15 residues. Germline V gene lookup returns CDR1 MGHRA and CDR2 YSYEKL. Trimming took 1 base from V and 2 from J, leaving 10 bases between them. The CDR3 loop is CASSQVEQFTDTQYF. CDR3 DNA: TGCGCCAGCAGCCAAGTCGAACAGTTCACAGATACGCAGTATTTT.

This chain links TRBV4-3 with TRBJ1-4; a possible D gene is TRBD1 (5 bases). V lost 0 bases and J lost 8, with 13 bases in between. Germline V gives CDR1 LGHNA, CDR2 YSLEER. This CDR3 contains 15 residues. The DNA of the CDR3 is TGCGCCAGCAGCCAAGACTCAGGGCGTGGCGAAAAACTGTTTTTT. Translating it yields CASSQDSGRGEKLFF.

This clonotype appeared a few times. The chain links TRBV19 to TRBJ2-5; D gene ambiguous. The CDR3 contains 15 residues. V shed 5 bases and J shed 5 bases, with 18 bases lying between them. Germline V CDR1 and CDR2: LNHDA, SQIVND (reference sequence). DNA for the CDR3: TGTGCCAGTAGTTACCCTCGGAGAGAGAGGGAGACCCAGTACTTC. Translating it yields CASSYPRRERETQYF.

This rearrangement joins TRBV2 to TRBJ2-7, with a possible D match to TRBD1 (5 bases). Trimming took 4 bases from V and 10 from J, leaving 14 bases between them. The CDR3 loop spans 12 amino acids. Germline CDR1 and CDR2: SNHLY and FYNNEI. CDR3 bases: TGTGCCAGCAGTGTCACCAGGGCTACTCAGTACTTC. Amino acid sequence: CASSVTRATQYF.

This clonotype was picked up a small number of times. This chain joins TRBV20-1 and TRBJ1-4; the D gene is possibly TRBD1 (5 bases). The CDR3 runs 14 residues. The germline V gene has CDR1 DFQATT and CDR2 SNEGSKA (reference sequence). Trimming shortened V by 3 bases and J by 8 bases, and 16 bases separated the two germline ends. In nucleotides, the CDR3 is TGCAGTGCTAGCTGGGGGGGACTAGGCGAAAAACTGTTTTTT. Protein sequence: CSASWGGLGEKLFF.

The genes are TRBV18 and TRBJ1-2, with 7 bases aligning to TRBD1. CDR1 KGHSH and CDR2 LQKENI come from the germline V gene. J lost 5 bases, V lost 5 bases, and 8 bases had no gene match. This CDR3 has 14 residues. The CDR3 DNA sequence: TGTGCCAGCTCAGTAGGGACAGACTCTTATGGCTACACCTTC. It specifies CASSVGTDSYGYTF.

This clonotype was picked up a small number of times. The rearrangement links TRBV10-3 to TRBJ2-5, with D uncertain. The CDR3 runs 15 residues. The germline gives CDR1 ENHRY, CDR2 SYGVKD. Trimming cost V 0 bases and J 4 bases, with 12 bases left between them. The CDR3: CAISESGHSGETQYF. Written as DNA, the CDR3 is TGTGCCATCAGTGAGTCGGGTCATTCGGGAGAGACCCAGTACTTC.

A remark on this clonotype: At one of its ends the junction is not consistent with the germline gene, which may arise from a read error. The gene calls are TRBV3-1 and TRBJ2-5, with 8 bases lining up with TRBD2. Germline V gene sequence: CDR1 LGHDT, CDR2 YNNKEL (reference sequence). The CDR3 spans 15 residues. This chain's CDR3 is CASTAGALLQETQHF. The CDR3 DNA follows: TGTGCCAGTACAGCGGGGGCCCTCCTCCAAGAGACCCAGCACTTC.

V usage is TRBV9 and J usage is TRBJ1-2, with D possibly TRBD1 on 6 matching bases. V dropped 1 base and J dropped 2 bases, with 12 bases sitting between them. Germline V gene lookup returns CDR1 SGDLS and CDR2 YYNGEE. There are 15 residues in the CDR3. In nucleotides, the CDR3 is TGTGCCAGCAGCGTAAGGACAGACACGAACTATGGCTACACCTTC. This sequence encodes CASSVRTDTNYGYTF.

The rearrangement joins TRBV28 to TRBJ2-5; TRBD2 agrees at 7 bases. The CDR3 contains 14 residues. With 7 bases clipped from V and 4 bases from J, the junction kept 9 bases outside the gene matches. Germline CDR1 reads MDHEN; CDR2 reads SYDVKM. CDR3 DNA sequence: TGTGCCAGCACCCTGGGGGGGATCGGAGAGACCCAGTACTTC. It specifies CASTLGGIGETQYF.

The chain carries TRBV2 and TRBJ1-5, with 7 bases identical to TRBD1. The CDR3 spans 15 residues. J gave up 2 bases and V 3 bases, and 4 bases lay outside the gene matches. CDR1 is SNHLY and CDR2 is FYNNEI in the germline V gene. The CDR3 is CASSDLGTGNQPQHF. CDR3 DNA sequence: TGTGCCAGCAGTGACTTGGGGACAGGCAATCAGCCCCAGCATTTT.